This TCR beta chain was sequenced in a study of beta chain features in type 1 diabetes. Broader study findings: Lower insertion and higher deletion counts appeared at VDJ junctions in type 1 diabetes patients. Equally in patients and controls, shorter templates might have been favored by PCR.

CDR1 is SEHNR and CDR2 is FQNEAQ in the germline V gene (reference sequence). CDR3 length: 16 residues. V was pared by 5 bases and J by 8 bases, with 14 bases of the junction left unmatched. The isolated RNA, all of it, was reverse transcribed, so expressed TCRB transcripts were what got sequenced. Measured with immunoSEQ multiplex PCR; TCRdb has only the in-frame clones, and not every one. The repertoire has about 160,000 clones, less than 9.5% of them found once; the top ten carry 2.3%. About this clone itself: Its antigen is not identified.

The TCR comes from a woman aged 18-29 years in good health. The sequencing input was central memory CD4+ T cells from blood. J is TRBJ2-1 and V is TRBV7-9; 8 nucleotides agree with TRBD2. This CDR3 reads CASSERPGLGAHEQFF. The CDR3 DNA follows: TGTGCCAGCAGCGAGAGGCCGGGACTAGGCGCCCATGAGCAGTTCTTC.